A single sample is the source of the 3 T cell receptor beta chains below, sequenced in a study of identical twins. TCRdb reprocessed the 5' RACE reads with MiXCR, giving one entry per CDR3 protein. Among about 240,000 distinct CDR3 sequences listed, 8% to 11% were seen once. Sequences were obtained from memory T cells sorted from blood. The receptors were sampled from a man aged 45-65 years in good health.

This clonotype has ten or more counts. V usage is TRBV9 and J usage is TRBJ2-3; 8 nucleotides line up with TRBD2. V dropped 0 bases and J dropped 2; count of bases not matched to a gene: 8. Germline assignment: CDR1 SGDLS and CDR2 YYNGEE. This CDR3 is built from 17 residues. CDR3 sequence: CASSVGVSGGHTDTQYF. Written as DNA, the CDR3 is TGTGCCAGCAGCGTAGGGGTTTCGGGGGGGCACACAGATACGCAGTATTTT. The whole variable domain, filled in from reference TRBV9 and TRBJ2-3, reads DSGVTQTPKHLITATGQRVTLRCSPRSGDLSVYWYQQSLDQGLQFLIQYYNGEERAKGNILERFSAQQFPDLHSELNLSSLELGDSALYFCASSVGVSGGHTDTQYFGPGTRLTVL.

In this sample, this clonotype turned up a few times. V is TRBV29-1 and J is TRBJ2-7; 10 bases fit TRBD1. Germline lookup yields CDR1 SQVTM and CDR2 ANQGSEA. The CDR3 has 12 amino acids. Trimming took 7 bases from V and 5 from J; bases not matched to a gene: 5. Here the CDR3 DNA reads TGCAGCGCGGGACAGGGGTACAACGAGCAGTACTTC. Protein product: CSAGQGYNEQYF.

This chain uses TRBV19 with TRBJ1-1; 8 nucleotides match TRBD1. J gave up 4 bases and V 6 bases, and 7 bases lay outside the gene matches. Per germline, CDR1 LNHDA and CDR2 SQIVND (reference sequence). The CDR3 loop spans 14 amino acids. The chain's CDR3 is CASSLARGPTEAFF. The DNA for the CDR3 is TGTGCCAGTAGCCTCGCCAGGGGGCCCACTGAAGCTTTCTTT.